This T cell receptor beta chain came from a study of cytomegalovirus exposure and HLA in healthy donors (dated by TCRdb to about 2017). With respect to the entire study: An earlier analysis of approximately 590 of the donors reported 250 to 350 Gb of sequence data and around 110 million unique TCR beta sequences from some 180 million T cells. An early release covering 550 to 650 HLA-typed donors comprised approximately 300 gigabases of sequencing data and roughly 85 million unique TCR sequences. Of the roughly 390 genotyped donors, over 65% fell in the genetic ancestry cluster associated with self-reported Caucasian donors. The study aimed to test whether cataloging public T cell receptors could reveal signatures of past pathogen exposure. The T cell repertoires of 666 subjects were profiled by immunosequencing and related to cytomegalovirus serostatus. A separate validation cohort of roughly 120 different subjects was used in addition to the 666-subject first cohort. To predict cytomegalovirus infection status, the study combined high-throughput TCR immunosequencing, statistical association of individual TCRs with disease status, and machine learning. To study patterns of TCR occurrence, a later analysis re-analyzed previously published TCR beta repertoires from around 670 donors and added high-resolution HLA genotyping. Rather than using new phenotypic data, the later analysis identified candidate immune exposures from TCR beta sequences and from how often those sequences occurred across donors. In an earlier analysis of 587 of the donors, high-throughput TCR beta sequencing was used to judge whether each TCR beta V gene segment behaved as functional or pseudogenic. Donor age, sex, ethnicity and CMV serostatus were collected together with the repertoire data. In a later genetic analysis, genome-wide SNP genotypes for about 65% of the roughly 670 donors were used, and that subset was treated as a discovery cohort. All discovery cohort repertoires had been generated using a single sequencing platform. HLA typing covered class I and class II loci at four-digit resolution. The number of donors typed differed by locus, with roughly 629-640 for A, B, C, DRB1 and DQB1, 522 for DQA1, 600 to 610 for DPA1, and under 490 for DPB1. Several DR-DQ haplotypes were treated as single units for association and clustering because of strong linkage in the cohort. Across some 400 genotyped donors of the cohort, an average of roughly 250,000 unique TCR beta nucleotide sequences per donor were sequenced, and about a sixth of those sequences were non-productive. General study outcomes and caveats: In vitro tests confirmed that a few of the cytomegalovirus-associated TCR beta chains recognize cytomegalovirus antigens. Most CMV-associated TCR beta chains appeared to be HLA-restricted in a later analysis, and the HLA associations seemed to be driven largely by CMV exposure. At a false discovery rate of 0.05, a later analysis linked under 20,000 TCR beta sequences to specific HLA alleles. In both the original and validation cohorts, the classifier was reported to diagnose cytomegalovirus status with high specificity and sensitivity. Because HLA typing was missing for some donors at each locus, association tests included only the typed subset. Sequencing depth was assumed to be roughly uniform across donors in the presence/absence analyses, though that assumption may not hold. Some IMGT-functional V segments, including TRBV6-2 and TRBV6-3, could not be distinguished by the 87-base-pair reads and were therefore excluded. Several of the top co-occurrence clusters appeared to be linked to parvovirus B19, influenza, CMV and Epstein-Barr virus, according to a later analysis. Because counts were too low, 15 to 20 rarely observed V segments, including chromosome 9 orphons, were excluded from the earlier analysis of roughly 580 of the donors. It was suggested by the authors that the approach could potentially be generalized to other disease states and immunological phenotypes. When HLA alleles, especially DR and DQ, strongly co-occurred, TCR associations were difficult to assign to individual alleles. In an earlier analysis of approximately 590 of the donors, most TCR beta V segments were observed in productive rearrangements about 90% or about 30% of the time, broadly matching IMGT annotations. A group of highly shared sequence variants was considered likely to be a technical artifact of the sequencing pipeline. The study gave a list of around 170 TCR beta chains associated with cytomegalovirus. Immune exposure information for the cohort was limited to CMV serostatus. In this cohort, only TCR beta chains were sequenced, and detectable features were limited by the absence of alpha or paired-chain data. According to a later analysis, TCR association rates differed among HLA loci, with DRB1 alleles showing the most associated TCRs and HLA-C alleles showing the fewest. A later genetic analysis associated a missense DCLRE1C variant with V-gene and J-gene trimming of TCR beta chains, and an independent cohort replicated the association. Compared with the approximately 670-donor mean, donors in an Asian-associated ancestry cluster had fewer N-insertions in productive TCRs, according to a later genetic analysis. Most TCR sequences were seen in very few donors, while some public TCRs were found in many individuals. Compared with equally common non-associated chains, HLA-associated TCR beta chains in a later analysis were more clonally expanded and had lower generation probabilities. Linkage disequilibrium might explain the correlated functional status among segregating V segments, but an unknown experimental factor could not be excluded. A further reported finding was that TCR beta sequences accurately predicted the HLA-A and HLA-B alleles for most subjects in the first cohort.

Library preparation used the immunoSEQ multiplex PCR assay. The multiplex PCR relied on a mix of 60 forward primers for TCR Vbeta segments and 13 reverse primers for TCR Jbeta segments. Amplification of the CDR3 region of rearranged TCR beta genes was performed with a multiplex PCR assay on genomic DNA. The Illumina HiSeq System was used to sequence the amplified TCR beta libraries as 87-base-pair reads. As for how the authors treated the data: A later analysis counted tens of millions of unique TCR beta chains across the 666 repertoires, and some 11 million of these chains were shared by at least two donors. To remove PCR and sequencing errors, raw reads were error-corrected and collapsed into unique sequences using a nearest-neighbor algorithm that merged closely related sequences. V, D and J gene segments were assigned by aligning CDR3 sequences to IMGT reference sequences. For a sequence to be retained, at least a six-nucleotide match to both a V gene segment and a J gene segment was required. A rearrangement counted as productive if the CDR3 had no stop codons and remained in frame with V and J, and every other rearrangement counted as non-productive. CDR3 was defined by IMGT convention, running from the second conserved V-encoded cysteine to the conserved J-encoded phenylalanine. Sequences without an unambiguous match to a single V gene segment were excluded from the earlier analysis of 500 to 700 of the donors. An earlier analysis of several hundred of the donors called V segments functional above 56.7% productive rearrangements and segregating when the between-donor standard deviation exceeded 5%. To diagnose cytomegalovirus status from the catalog of TCR beta chain sequences, a statistical classification framework was built. A later analysis assigned V and J genes by comparing TCR nucleotide sequences with IMGT/GENE-DB human TR gene sequences. The TCRdist pipeline was used in a later analysis to assign CDR3 sequences and most-parsimonious VDJ recombination scenarios. A later analysis defined each TCR beta chain by its CDR3 amino acid sequence plus V-gene family, and excluded reads lacking a unique V-gene family. In a later analysis, 450 to 600 highly shared, low-generation-probability nucleotide sequences were removed to address suspected cross-contamination and a sequencing artifact. For each public chain, a later analysis derived a clonal expansion index from normalized ranks of inferred template counts within each repertoire. Generation probabilities in a later analysis came from a VDJ recombination model fitted to out-of-frame rearrangements, and those results were checked against IGoR. A later analysis scored TCR-TCR, TCR-HLA and TCR-CMV co-occurrence with hypergeometric tests, applying a repertoire-size bias correction to TCR pairs. A later analysis estimated false discovery rates by permuting HLA or CMV assignments 20 times. In a later analysis, co-occurring TCRs were grouped using DBSCAN, and TCRdist sequence similarity was added for clustering within HLA-allele-positive subsets. For co-occurrence clustering, repertoires with fewer than 30,000 or more than 120,000 public chains were excluded, along with four to six repertoires with anomalous nucleotide sharing. Not all clones reach the TCRdb copy of this immuneACCESS table, which keeps in-frame sequences only. Checked studies attribute under half of the gap to unresolved V genes and leave the rest unexplained. That table supplies the V and J calls and clone size; D and trimming were determined from the DNA. The sample includes some 180,000 clones, with around 80% observed a single time. Jointly, the top ten make up 1.9% of the sample.

Trimmed from V: 6 bases; trimmed from J: 4 bases; junction bases lacking a gene match: 7. CDR1 and CDR2 are drawn from the germline V gene: SQVTM, ANQGSEA. CDR3 length: 14 amino acids, cysteine to phenylalanine. Left in the record is the CDR3 DNA by itself, 42 bases read in frame from the first base. To note about this clone: What this receptor recognizes is not known. The input lacks base qualities; no much larger clone sits a single base away. The sample contains more than one DNA sequence encoding this CDR3.

The cohort consisted of some 670 healthy bone marrow donors. Cohort members were all nominally healthy when sampled, although unrecorded immune exposures were likely present. The donor tested CMV seronegative and was one of the 352 seronegative cohort members. A peripheral blood sample was collected from each donor, and TCR beta sequencing was performed on peripheral blood mononuclear cells. Genomic DNA extraction from the blood cell samples was performed with the Qiagen DNeasy Blood Extraction Kit. This clonotype was obtained from a man aged 30 to 39 in good health and CMV-seronegative. The chain is encoded by TRBV29-1 joined to TRBJ2-7; the junction holds 12 bases that match TRBD1. The material sequenced was PBMCs. The base sequence is TGCAGCGTGCCCGGGACAGGGGGCTCGTACGAGCAGTACTTC. Its protein reads: CSVPGTGGSYEQYF.